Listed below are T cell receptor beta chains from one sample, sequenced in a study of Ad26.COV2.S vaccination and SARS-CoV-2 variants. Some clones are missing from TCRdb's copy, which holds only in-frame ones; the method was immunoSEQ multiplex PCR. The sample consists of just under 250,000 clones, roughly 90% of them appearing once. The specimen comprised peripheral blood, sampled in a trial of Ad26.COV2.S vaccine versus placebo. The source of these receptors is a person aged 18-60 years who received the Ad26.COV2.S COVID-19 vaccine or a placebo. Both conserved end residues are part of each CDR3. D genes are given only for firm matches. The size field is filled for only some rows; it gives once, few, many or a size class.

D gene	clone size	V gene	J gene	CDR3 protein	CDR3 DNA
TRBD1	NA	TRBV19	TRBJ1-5	CASSRQGNQPQHF	TGTGCCAGTAGTAGACAGGGTAATCAGCCCCAGCATTTT
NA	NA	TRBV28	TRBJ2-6	CASSPHGDANVLTF	TGTGCCAGCAGCCCACATGGGGATGCCAACGTCCTGACTTTC
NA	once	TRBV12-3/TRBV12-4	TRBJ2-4	CASTARQSNIQYF	TGTGCCAGCACCGCGAGACAGTCAAACATTCAGTACTTC
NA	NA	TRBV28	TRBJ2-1	CASSSLVGPEQFF	TGTGCCAGCAGCTCACTAGTGGGCCCTGAGCAGTTCTTC
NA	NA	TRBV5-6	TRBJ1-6	CASSLVLTSDSPLHF	TGTGCCAGCAGCTTGGTCCTAACCAGCGACTCACCCCTCCACTTT
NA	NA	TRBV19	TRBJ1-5	CATEGPGNQPQHF	TGTGCCACCGAAGGTCCGGGCAATCAGCCCCAGCATTTT
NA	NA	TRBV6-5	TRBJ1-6	CASSYSPDYNSPLHF	TGTGCCAGCAGTTACTCTCCTGATTATAATTCACCCCTCCACTTT
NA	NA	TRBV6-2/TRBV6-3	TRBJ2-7	CASSYLGLYEQYF	TGTGCCAGCAGTTACTTAGGACTGTACGAGCAGTACTTC
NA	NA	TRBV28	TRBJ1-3	CASSLPPGTGNTIYF	TGTGCCAGCAGTCTCCCCCCCGGGACAGGAAACACCATATATTTT
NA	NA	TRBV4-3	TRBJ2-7	CASSQGLAGSEQYF	TGCGCCAGCAGCCAAGGTCTAGCAGGAAGCGAGCAGTACTTC
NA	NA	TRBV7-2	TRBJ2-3	CASSLGAPTDTQYF	TGTGCCAGCAGCTTAGGAGCCCCGACGGATACGCAGTATTTT
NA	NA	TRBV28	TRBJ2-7	CASSLYGEQYF	TGTGCCAGCAGTCTTTACGGCGAGCAGTACTTC
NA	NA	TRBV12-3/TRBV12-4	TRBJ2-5	CASRGVNQETQYF	TGTGCCAGCAGAGGGGTAAACCAAGAGACCCAGTACTTC
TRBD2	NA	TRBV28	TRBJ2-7	CASRNAGGGTYEQYF	TGTGCCAGCAGAAATGCGGGGGGGGGAACCTACGAGCAGTACTTC
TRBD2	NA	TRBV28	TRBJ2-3	CASTPRSSGFTDTQYF	TGTGCCAGCACCCCAAGGTCTAGCGGGTTCACAGATACGCAGTATTTT
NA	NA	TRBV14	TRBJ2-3	CASSQKDTQYF	TGTGCCAGCAGCCAAAAAGATACGCAGTATTTT
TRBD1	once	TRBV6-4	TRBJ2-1	CASSAKTGKNEQFF	TGTGCCAGCAGTGCCAAGACAGGGAAGAATGAGCAGTTCTTC
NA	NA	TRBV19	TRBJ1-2	CASSPLGGTGKDGYTF	TGTGCCAGTAGTCCCTTGGGGGGTACAGGGAAGGATGGCTACACCTTC
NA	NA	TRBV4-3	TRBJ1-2	CASSQGQGNNYGYTF	TGCGCCAGCAGCCAAGGTCAGGGGAACAACTATGGCTACACCTTC
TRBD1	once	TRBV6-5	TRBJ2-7	CASSPLMPGGEQYF	TGTGCCAGCAGTCCCCTAATGCCAGGGGGCGAGCAGTACTTC
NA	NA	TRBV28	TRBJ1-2	CASSTHPSTDIYGYTF	TGTGCCAGCAGTACACATCCCTCCACAGATATCTATGGCTACACCTTC
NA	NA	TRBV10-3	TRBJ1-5	CATGALSNQPQHF	TGTGCCACGGGGGCTCTGAGCAATCAGCCCCAGCATTTT
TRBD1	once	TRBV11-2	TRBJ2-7	CASSLGTGFSYEQYF	TGTGCCAGCAGCTTAGGGACAGGGTTCTCCTACGAGCAGTACTTC
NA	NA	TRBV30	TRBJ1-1	CAWSPGDTEAFF	TGTGCCTGGAGTCCTGGGGACACTGAAGCTTTCTTT
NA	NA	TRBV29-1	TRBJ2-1	CSVEDHVSNPGNEQFF	TGCAGCGTTGAAGATCACGTCAGCAACCCTGGCAATGAGCAGTTCTTC
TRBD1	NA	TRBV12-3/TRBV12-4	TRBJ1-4	CASRTSDRGKLFF	TGTGCCAGCAGAACCTCGGACAGGGGGAAACTGTTTTTT
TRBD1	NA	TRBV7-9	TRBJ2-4	CASSSTGMNIQYF	TGTGCCAGCAGCTCGACAGGGATGAACATTCAGTACTTC
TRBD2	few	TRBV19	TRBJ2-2	CASSTTSGNTGELFF	TGTGCCAGTAGTACAACTAGCGGTAACACCGGGGAGCTGTTTTTT
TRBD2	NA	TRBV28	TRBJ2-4	CASSLPLAGKNIQYF	TGTGCCAGCAGTTTACCCTTAGCGGGGAAAAACATTCAGTACTTC
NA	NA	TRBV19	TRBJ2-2	CASSISGRRTGELFF	TGTGCCAGTAGTATCTCGGGGAGGAGGACCGGGGAGCTGTTTTTT
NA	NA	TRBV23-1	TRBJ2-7	CASRPFCYEQYF	TGCGCCAGCAGGCCCTTTTGTTACGAGCAGTACTTC
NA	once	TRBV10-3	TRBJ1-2	CAISRDQGFGYTF	TGTGCCATCAGTAGAGACCAGGGATTCGGCTACACCTTC
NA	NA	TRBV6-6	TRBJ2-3	CASLREVGTDTQYF	TGTGCCAGTTTGAGGGAGGTGGGCACAGATACGCAGTATTTT
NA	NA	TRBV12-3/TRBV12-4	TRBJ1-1	CASRYKGGTEAFF	TGTGCCAGCAGATACAAGGGGGGGACTGAAGCTTTCTTT
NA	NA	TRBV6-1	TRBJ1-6	CASSESGSTYSPLHF	TGTGCCAGCAGTGAATCGGGCAGTACGTATTCACCCCTCCACTTT
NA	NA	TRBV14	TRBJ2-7	CASSGTFVFLRAGANRDEQYF	TGTGCCAGCAGCGGGACATTCGTTTTCCTCCGGGCCGGGGCGAATAGGGACGAGCAGTACTTC
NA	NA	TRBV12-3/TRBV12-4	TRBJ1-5	CASSLGSQPQHF	TGTGCCAGCAGTTTAGGAAGTCAGCCCCAGCATTTT
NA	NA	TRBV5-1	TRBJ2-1	CASSLYGDNNEQFF	TGCGCCAGCAGCTTGTACGGCGACAACAATGAGCAGTTCTTC
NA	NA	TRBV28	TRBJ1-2	CASSSYGAVGYTF	TGTGCCAGCAGTTCCTACGGGGCAGTTGGCTACACCTTC
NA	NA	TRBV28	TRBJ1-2	CASTPSEGYYGYTF	TGTGCCAGCACGCCTTCGGAGGGGTACTATGGCTACACCTTC
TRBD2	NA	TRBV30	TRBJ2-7	CAWRGSGRAYEQYF	TGTGCCTGGAGGGGTAGCGGGAGGGCCTACGAGCAGTACTTC
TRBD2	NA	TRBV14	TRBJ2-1	CASSPGVGGGAFVNEQFF	TGTGCCAGCAGCCCCGGCGTGGGCGGGGGGGCCTTCGTAAATGAGCAGTTCTTC
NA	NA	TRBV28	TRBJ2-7	CASSPGGLKMAPKNYEQYF	TGTGCCAGCAGTCCAGGGGGGCTCAAAATGGCCCCGAAAAACTACGAGCAGTACTTC
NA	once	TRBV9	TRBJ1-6	CASSVAPGRGFGNSPLHF	TGTGCCAGCAGCGTAGCTCCCGGGCGCGGTTTCGGTAATTCACCCCTCCACTTT
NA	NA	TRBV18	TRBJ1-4	CASSQGNEKLFF	TGTGCCAGCTCACAGGGCAATGAAAAACTGTTTTTT
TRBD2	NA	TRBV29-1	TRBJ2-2	CSGLAGNTGELFF	TGCAGCGGACTAGCGGGGAACACCGGGGAGCTGTTTTTT